Following are 30 T cell receptor beta chains from one sample sequenced in a study of blood T cells in healthy people across ages. Sample-barcoded 5' priming and a J-beta primer mix drove a second PCR of 7 to 11 cycles. MiXCR was run by TCRdb on the 5' RACE reads, yielding one entry per CDR3 protein. The top ten clones hold 0.65% to 0.95% of a sample with 800,000 to 1,300,000 distinct CDR3 sequences, around 25% of them seen once. These data were also reused for a study on T cells of mothers and their children.

Sequenced input: blood. Receptor source: a girl aged 2-9 years in good health.

V gene TRBV20-1 combines with J gene TRBJ2-5, with D unresolved. Germline V gives CDR1 DFQATT, CDR2 SNEGSKA (reference sequence). The CDR3 has 16 residues. V was cut by 0 bases and J by 5 bases, with 19 bases left in between. The DNA for the CDR3 is TGCAGTGCTAGAGATCCGGGTGATATTAGGGTCGAGACCCAGTACTTC. This encodes CSARDPGDIRVETQYF.

The chain joins TRBV6-1 to TRBJ1-3; D gene ambiguous. This CDR3 comprises 14 residues. Germline lookup yields CDR1 MNHNS and CDR2 SASEGT. The V end lost 3 bases, the J end lost 6 bases, and 12 bases lay between the germline ends. CDR3 sequence (DNA): TGTGCCAGCAGTGACCCACCTCGGGAAAACACCATATATTTT. It encodes CASSDPPRENTIYF.

The chain carries TRBV27 and TRBJ2-1; 12 bases match TRBD2. The CDR3 extends over 17 amino acids. Germline CDR1 MNHEY, CDR2 SMNVEV (reference sequence). V gave up 5 bases and J gave up 0 bases; unmatched junction bases: 5. CDR3 protein: CASSVTSGRYSYNEQFF. The CDR3, as DNA: TGTGCCAGCAGTGTTACTAGCGGGAGGTACTCCTACAATGAGCAGTTCTTC.

This clonotype was counted between two and nine times. This chain uses TRBV4-3 with TRBJ1-2, with 8 bases matching TRBD1. Germline V CDR1 and CDR2: LGHNA, YSLEER. V trimming: 1 base; J trimming: 6 bases; junction bases outside the gene matches: 7. The CDR3 runs to 15 residues. CDR3 sequence reads: CASSQGPPTGDGYTF. The DNA for the CDR3 is TGCGCCAGCAGCCAAGGCCCCCCGACAGGGGATGGCTACACCTTC.

This clonotype was seen a few times. In nucleotides, the CDR3 is TGTGCCACCAGTGATTTACAGTCCTACGAGCAGTACTTC. Amino acids: CATSDLQSYEQYF. The V and J genes are TRBV24-1 and TRBJ2-7, with D unclear. V shed 1 base and J shed 1 base, with 4 bases lying between them. The germline gives CDR1 KGHDR, CDR2 SFDVKD. The CDR3 is made up of 13 amino acids.

This clonotype was observed a handful of times. The chain employs TRBV21-1 and TRBJ1-5. TRBV21-1 represents a pseudogene. The CDR3 loop spans 20 amino acids. The CDR3, as DNA: TGTGCCAGCAGCAAAGTGGAGGGACAGGGGAGGGCTTATAGCAATCAGCCCCAGCATTTT. Protein: CASSKVEGQGRAYSNQPQHF.

There are a few counts of this clonotype. This rearrangement joins TRBV28 to TRBJ1-1; weak D call: TRBD1 (5 bases). The CDR3 sequence is 15 residues long. Germline lookup yields CDR1 MDHEN and CDR2 SYDVKM. Trimming stripped 4 bases from V and 0 bases from J, with 12 bases between. The CDR3 sequence: CASSWAGSMNTEAFF. The CDR3 DNA is TGTGCCAGCAGTTGGGCAGGGAGCATGAACACTGAAGCTTTCTTT.

The chain joins TRBV12-3 or TRBV12-4 to TRBJ2-7; the match to TRBD1 covers 10 bases. The ends lost 2 bases at V and 6 bases at J; junction bases unmatched: 7. The CDR3 consists of 15 residues. CDR3 residues: CASSLHPTGGSEQYF. In nucleotides, the CDR3 is TGTGCCAGCAGTTTACACCCGACAGGGGGCTCCGAGCAGTACTTC.

This clonotype was counted ten times or more. J is TRBJ2-7 and V is TRBV6-2 or TRBV6-3; 8 bases map to TRBD2. Germline V gives CDR1 MNHEY, CDR2 SVGEGT. The V segment lost 7 bases and the J segment 0 bases; nucleotides outside the gene matches: 8. The CDR3 contains 15 residues. The DNA of the CDR3 is TGTGCCAGCACCATCGGGGGGGGCCCCTCCTACGAGCAGTACTTC. The encoded protein is CASTIGGGPSYEQYF.

The J gene is TRBJ2-3, the V gene TRBV18; D remains ambiguous. V lost 5 bases and J lost 3, with 9 bases in between. Germline V gene sequence: CDR1 KGHSH, CDR2 LQKENI. The CDR3 has 13 amino acids. CDR3 protein: CASSGFDTDTQYF. In DNA form, the CDR3 reads TGTGCCAGCTCAGGGTTCGATACAGATACGCAGTATTTT.

V gene TRBV29-1 combines with J gene TRBJ1-4; 9 positions match TRBD1. Germline CDR1 is SQVTM and CDR2 is ANQGSEA. V shed 4 bases, J shed 7 bases, and the junction held 4 bases outside the gene matches. The CDR3 has 13 residues. CDR3 DNA sequence: TGCAGCGTTGGTGGGACAGGGAGTGAAAAACTGTTTTTT. Translating gives CSVGGTGSEKLFF. The full variable domain, completed using reference TRBV29-1 and TRBJ1-4, is SAVISQKPSRDICQRGTSLTIQCQVDSQVTMMFWYRQQPGQSLTLIATANQGSEATYESGFVIDKFPISRPNLTFSTLTVSNMSPEDSSIYLCSVGGTGSEKLFFGSGTQLSVL.

The chain recombines TRBV7-2 with TRBJ1-2, with 9 bases identical to TRBD1. V trimming: 4 bases; J trimming: 10 bases; junction bases outside the gene matches: 13. From germline, CDR1 is SGHTA and CDR2 FQGNSA. This CDR3 comprises 15 residues. The CDR3 here is CASSSSQGARDDYTF. As DNA, the CDR3 is TGTGCCAGCAGCTCTTCACAGGGGGCTCGGGATGACTACACCTTC.

This clonotype was seen only a few times. The chain combines TRBV24-1 with TRBJ2-6; either TRBD1 or TRBD2 may supply D (5 bases each). The V and J ends lost 5 bases and 0 bases respectively, with 16 bases between them. The length of the CDR3 is 18 residues. CDR1 and CDR2 from the germline V gene are KGHDR and SFDVKD. Written as DNA, the CDR3 is TGTGCCACCAGTGCCCTGGACGGGACCAACTCTGGGGCCAACGTCCTGACTTTC. This translates into CATSALDGTNSGANVLTF.

This clonotype has more than one count but fewer than ten. The DNA of the CDR3 is TGTGCCAGCAGCCCTAGACTAGCGGGGGCGCAAGAGACCCAGTACTTC. It codes for CASSPRLAGAQETQYF. The chain joins TRBV7-2 to TRBJ2-5; TRBD2 aligns across 12 bases. The CDR3 covers 16 residues. Per germline, CDR1 SGHTA and CDR2 FQGNSA. The J segment lost 2 bases and the V segment lost 5 bases, leaving 6 bases of the junction unmatched.

This clonotype showed up just a few times. The chain joins TRBV3-1 to TRBJ2-5, with TRBD1 matching over 7 bases. CDR1 LGHDT and CDR2 YNNKEL come from the germline V gene (reference sequence). This CDR3 has 13 amino acids. Germline trimming cut 4 bases from V and 8 bases from J; bases unmatched to any gene: 7. CDR3 residues: CASSLVDRPTQYF. DNA for the CDR3: TGTGCCAGCAGCCTAGTGGACAGGCCTACCCAGTACTTC.

This clonotype was seen more than once but under ten times. The chain employs TRBV5-6 and TRBJ1-4, with 7 bases lining up with TRBD1. From germline, CDR1 is SGHDT and CDR2 YYEEEE. The CDR3 consists of 16 residues. V was pared by 2 bases and J by 8 bases, with 12 bases of the junction left unmatched. The CDR3 sequence: CASSLGQAVEGEKLFF. The DNA of the CDR3 is TGTGCCAGCAGCTTAGGACAGGCTGTGGAAGGAGAAAAACTGTTTTTT. Full variable domain (remainder filled in from reference TRBV5-6 and TRBJ1-4): DAGVTQSPTHLIKTRGQQVTLRCSPKSGHDTVSWYQQALGQGPQFIFQYYEEEERQRGNFPDRFSGHQFPNYSSELNVNALLLGDSALYLCASSLGQAVEGEKLFFGSGTQLSVL.

The V gene is TRBV10-3, the J gene TRBJ2-5; 13 nucleotides line up with TRBD2. Germline CDR1 reads ENHRY; CDR2 reads SYGVKD. The V gene end was trimmed by 9 bases and the J gene end by 11 bases; junction bases not matched to a gene: 9. CDR3 length: 13 amino acids. The CDR3, as DNA: TGTGCCATAGGACTAGCGGGGGAGTTCGGGCAGTACTTC. It is translated as CAIGLAGEFGQYF.

The V and J genes are TRBV2 and TRBJ2-6; TRBD1 aligns across 8 bases. Germline V gives CDR1 SNHLY, CDR2 FYNNEI. The CDR3 is 15 amino acids. The V segment lost 6 bases and the J segment 1 base; nucleotides outside the gene matches: 2. CDR3 region: CASRTGVSGANVLTF. The CDR3 DNA reads TGTGCCAGCAGGACAGGGGTATCTGGGGCCAACGTCCTGACTTTC.

The chain uses TRBV20-1 and TRBJ2-7; TRBD2 matches at 14 bases. Germline CDR1 DFQATT, CDR2 SNEGSKA (reference sequence). The V segment lost 5 bases and the J segment 5 bases; nucleotides outside the gene matches: 2. The CDR3 loop spans 13 amino acids. The DNA for the CDR3 is TGCAGTGCTCAGACTAGCGGGGGGGACGAGCAGTACTTC. Translating it yields CSAQTSGGDEQYF.

This clonotype was counted between two and nine times. This sequence joins TRBV7-9 and TRBJ2-4; D is possibly TRBD1 or TRBD2 (5 bases each). CDR3 length equals 16 residues. Germline CDR1 reads SEHNR; CDR2 reads FQNEAQ (reference sequence). Trimming stripped 3 bases from V and 6 bases from J, with 18 bases between. In DNA form, the CDR3 reads TGTGCCAGCAGCTTCATTGGGTCGGGACGGGGAAACATTCAGTACTTC. Translated, it gives CASSFIGSGRGNIQYF.

This clonotype was seen more than once but under ten times. The chain uses TRBV29-1 and TRBJ2-7; D is ambiguous. The CDR3 runs 12 residues. The V end was cut by 4 bases, the J end by 2 bases, with 9 bases between. Germline CDR1 SQVTM, CDR2 ANQGSEA. The CDR3 protein is CSVALGTYEQYF. In nucleotides, the CDR3 is TGCAGCGTTGCGTTGGGTACCTACGAGCAGTACTTC.

This clonotype was observed a few times. The J gene is TRBJ1-2, the V gene TRBV7-2; the match to TRBD1 covers 9 bases. Trimming cost V 5 bases and J 8 bases; bases outside gene matches: 12. CDR3 length: 15 amino acids. The germline V gene encodes CDR1 SGHTA and CDR2 FQGNSA. DNA of the CDR3: TGTGCCAGCAGCCCCCAGGGACAGGGAATAAGAGGCTACACCTTC. This sequence encodes CASSPQGQGIRGYTF.

The chain recombines TRBV4-1 with TRBJ2-1; weak D call: TRBD2 (5 bases). Looked up from germline, CDR1 is MGHRA and CDR2 is YSYEKL. With 6 bases removed from V and 0 bases from J, the gap between germline ends came to 9 bases. There are 14 residues in the CDR3. In nucleotides, the CDR3 is TGCGCCAGCAGGGAGGCGGACTCCTACAATGAGCAGTTCTTC. Protein product: CASREADSYNEQFF.

V is TRBV2 and J is TRBJ2-7, with 7 bases lining up with TRBD2. There are 13 residues in the CDR3. Germline values: CDR1 SNHLY, CDR2 FYNNEI. With 8 bases clipped from V and 6 bases from J, the junction kept 10 bases outside the gene matches. CDR3: CASLAAGLFEQYF. In DNA form, the CDR3 reads TGTGCCAGCTTGGCAGCGGGACTTTTCGAGCAGTACTTC.

This clonotype occurred a few times. The chain links TRBV11-3 to TRBJ2-1, with 10 nucleotides matching TRBD1. V lost 5 bases to trimming and J lost 7 bases; unmatched junction nucleotides: 8. Germline V gene lookup returns CDR1 SGHNT and CDR2 YENEEA. The CDR3 extends over 15 amino acids. CDR3 sequence reads: CASSRGTGAFNEQFF. CDR3 sequence (DNA): TGTGCCAGCAGCCGCGGGACAGGGGCGTTTAATGAGCAGTTCTTC.

This sequence joins TRBV4-3 and TRBJ2-1; no clear D. The end of the DNA fits TRBJ2-7 better, so the J call may be wrong. CDR3 length: 13 residues. Germline V lookup: CDR1 LGHNA, CDR2 YSLEER. The CDR3 sequence is CASSQVVQDEQYF. Here the CDR3 DNA reads TGCGCCAGCAGCCAAGTGGTGCAGGACGAGCAGTACTTC.

The chain joins TRBV9 to TRBJ2-5; D unresolved. The CDR3 runs 14 residues. The V end lost 4 bases, the J end lost 5 bases, and 15 bases lay between the germline ends. Germline CDR1 is SGDLS and CDR2 is YYNGEE. The CDR3 nucleotides are TGTGCCAGCAGCTTAAGAAGAGGAGCGGAGACCCAGTACTTC. This encodes CASSLRRGAETQYF.

This clonotype occurred a few times. V and J are TRBV29-1 and TRBJ2-5; the match to TRBD2 covers 9 bases. Germline CDR1 SQVTM, CDR2 ANQGSEA. Trimming removed 6 bases from V and 5 bases from J; junction bases left unmatched: 10. CDR3 length: 14 amino acids. The DNA of the CDR3 is TGCAGCGTCATTCTAGCGGGATGGGAGGAGACCCAGTACTTC. It codes for CSVILAGWEETQYF.

The V gene is TRBV7-9, the J gene TRBJ1-1, with 7 positions matching TRBD1. Germline CDR1 is SEHNR and CDR2 is FQNEAQ (reference sequence). This CDR3 contains 15 residues. The trim removed 2 bases at V and 3 bases at J, leaving 6 bases unmatched. The DNA for the CDR3 is TGTGCCAGCAGCTTAAAACGGGACAGAGACACTGAAGCTTTCTTT. It codes for CASSLKRDRDTEAFF.

The table lists this clonotype with a few counts. V and J are TRBV10-3 and TRBJ2-4, with TRBD2 identical over 7 bases. The CDR3 totals 13 residues. The germline CDR1 and CDR2 sequences are ENHRY and SYGVKD. J gave up 6 bases and V 2 bases, and 1 base lay outside the gene matches. The CDR3 is CAISEGEGNIQYF. The CDR3 region has the DNA TGTGCCATCAGTGAGGGGGAGGGAAACATTCAGTACTTC.